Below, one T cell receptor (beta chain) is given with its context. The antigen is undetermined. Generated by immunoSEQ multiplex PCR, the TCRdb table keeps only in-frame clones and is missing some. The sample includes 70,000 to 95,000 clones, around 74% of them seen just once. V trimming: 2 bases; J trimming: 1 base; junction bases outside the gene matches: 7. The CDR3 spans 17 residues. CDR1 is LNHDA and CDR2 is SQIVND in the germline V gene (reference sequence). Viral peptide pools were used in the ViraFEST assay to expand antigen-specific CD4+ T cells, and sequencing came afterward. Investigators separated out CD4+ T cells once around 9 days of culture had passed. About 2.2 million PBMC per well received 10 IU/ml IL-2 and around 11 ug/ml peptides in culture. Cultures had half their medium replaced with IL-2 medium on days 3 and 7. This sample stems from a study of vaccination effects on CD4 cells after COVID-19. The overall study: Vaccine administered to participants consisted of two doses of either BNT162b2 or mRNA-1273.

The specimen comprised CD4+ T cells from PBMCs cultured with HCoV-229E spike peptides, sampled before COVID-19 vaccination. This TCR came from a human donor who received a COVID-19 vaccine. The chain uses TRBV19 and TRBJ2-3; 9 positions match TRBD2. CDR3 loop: CASSIFPRTSGTDTQYF. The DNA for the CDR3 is TGTGCCAGTAGTATATTCCCTCGGACTAGCGGCACAGATACGCAGTATTTT.